The next 23 T cell receptor beta chains were all read from a single sample in a study of blood T cell repertoires in COVID-19. Only in-frame clones appear in the TCRdb table, and some are missing; sequencing was by immunoSEQ multiplex PCR. This table has about 300,000 clones, more than 70% appearing once. The sample was peripheral blood. The receptors derive from a woman aged 25 to 39 who had recovered from COVID-19.

The rearrangement uses TRBV18 and TRBJ1-4; no reliable D call. CDR3 size: 14 residues. The germline V and J ends were trimmed by 2 bases and 0 bases, with 4 bases remaining between them. CDR1 KGHSH and CDR2 LQKENI come from the germline V gene. CDR3 DNA sequence: TGTGCCAGCTCACCAGACTCAACTAATGAAAAACTGTTTTTT. Translated: CASSPDSTNEKLFF.

Here the CDR3 reads CASSDDRINFYTEAFF. DNA for the CDR3: TGTGCCAGCAGTGATGACAGGATCAACTTTTACACTGAAGCTTTCTTT. The chain has TRBV5-4 and TRBJ1-1, with a weak D call TRBD1 (6 bases). This CDR3 contains 16 residues. V was cut by 5 bases and J by 3 bases, with 20 bases left in between. From germline, CDR1 is SGHNT and CDR2 YYREEE (reference sequence).

The rearrangement joins TRBV5-6 to TRBJ2-3; D is perhaps TRBD2 (5 bases). V lost 0 bases and J lost 6, with 8 bases in between. This CDR3 is built from 13 residues. Looked up from germline, CDR1 is SGHDT and CDR2 is YYEEEE. DNA of the CDR3: TGTGCCAGCAGCTTGGCCACGGGGGATACGCAGTATTTT. Protein: CASSLATGDTQYF.

The chain recombines TRBV5-1 with TRBJ2-1, with a possible D match to TRBD2 (5 bases). Germline V gene data show CDR1 as SGHRS and CDR2 as YFSETQ. Trimming left V 4 bases short and J 0 bases short, with 11 bases between. The CDR3 is 15 amino acids. The CDR3 here is CASSADTSSYNEQFF. For the CDR3, the DNA is TGCGCCAGCAGCGCCGACACTAGCTCCTACAATGAGCAGTTCTTC.

The chain is built from TRBV19 and TRBJ2-1; 8 nucleotides match TRBD2. V was clipped by 2 bases and J by 4 bases; unmatched bases: 10. Germline V CDR1 and CDR2: LNHDA, SQIVND (reference sequence). CDR3 length: 17 amino acids. The CDR3 DNA is TGTGCCAGTAGTATAACATTTTCGGGGGGGCATTACAATGAGCAGTTCTTC. Its translation: CASSITFSGGHYNEQFF.

This chain uses TRBV7-2 with TRBJ2-7, with TRBD1 matching 8 bases. The CDR3 totals 15 residues. Trimming at V came to 5 bases and at J to 0 bases, leaving 6 bases not matched to a gene. Germline V gene sequence: CDR1 SGHTA, CDR2 FQGNSA. The CDR3 DNA is TGTGCCAGCAGCCCCCGGGACAGGAGCTCCTACGAGCAGTACTTC. Translation: CASSPRDRSSYEQYF.

This chain connects TRBV5-1 to TRBJ2-5, with 10 bases aligning to TRBD2. CDR1 is SGHRS, CDR2 YFSETQ, per germline. This CDR3 contains 15 residues. J was trimmed by 3 bases and V by 0 bases; bases with no gene match: 2. In DNA, the CDR3 is TGCGCCAGCAGCTTGGGGCTAGCGGGGGAAGAGACCCAGTACTTC. Amino acid sequence: CASSLGLAGEETQYF.

The V call is TRBV27, the J call TRBJ2-2; D is perhaps TRBD2 (5 bases). CDR3 size: 16 residues. V lost 8 bases and J 1 base, leaving 17 bases between the germline ends. Germline V gives CDR1 MNHEY, CDR2 SMNVEV (reference sequence). The CDR3 reads CASRNGGDENTGELFF. CDR3 bases: TGTGCCAGCCGAAATGGAGGTGATGAGAACACCGGGGAGCTGTTTTTT.

The chain joins TRBV7-6 to TRBJ2-7; 8 nucleotides align to TRBD1. Germline-derived CDR1 and CDR2 are SGHVS and FNYEAQ. V lost 2 bases and J lost 4; bases outside the gene matches: 13. The CDR3 covers 17 residues. CDR3 region: CASSLSGRTGNRYEQYF. CDR3 coding DNA: TGTGCCAGCAGCTTATCGGGCAGGACAGGGAATCGGTACGAGCAGTACTTC.

The V call is TRBV25-1, the J call TRBJ2-3; no firm D call. The CDR3 runs 15 residues. The germline gives CDR1 MGHDK, CDR2 SYGVNS. V gave up 2 bases and J gave up 2 bases, with 11 bases separating them. The CDR3 reads CASSELGDLTDTQYF. The CDR3 nucleotides are TGTGCCAGCAGTGAACTAGGAGATCTCACAGATACGCAGTATTTT.

The chain recombines TRBV3-1 (or the pseudogene TRBV3-2) with TRBJ1-4; D is unclear. This CDR3 is built from 16 residues. The germline CDR1 and CDR2 sequences are LGHDT and YNNKEL (reference sequence). The germline V and J ends were trimmed by 0 bases and 5 bases, with 13 bases remaining between them. CDR3 protein: CASSQDSRTANEKLFF. In DNA, the CDR3 is TGTGCCAGCAGCCAAGATTCTAGGACTGCGAATGAAAAACTGTTTTTT.

The rearrangement links TRBV9 to TRBJ2-3, with 9 bases fitting TRBD2. J was trimmed by 6 bases and V by 1 base; bases with no gene match: 9. The CDR3 spans 16 residues. CDR1 is SGDLS and CDR2 is YYNGEE in the germline V gene. As DNA, the CDR3 is TGTGCCAGCAGCGTACAGCCGGCGGGGGGGCGCGATACGCAGTATTTT. Translation gives CASSVQPAGGRDTQYF.

Only one count was recorded for this clone. The V call is TRBV7-3, the J call TRBJ2-3, with 14 nucleotides matching TRBD2. V was pared by 4 bases and J by 0 bases, with 6 bases of the junction left unmatched. This CDR3 region has 18 residues. The germline CDR1 and CDR2 sequences are SGHTA and FQGTGA. This CDR3 is CASSYGLAGGPSTDTQYF. Written as DNA, the CDR3 is TGTGCCAGCAGCTATGGACTAGCGGGGGGTCCTAGCACAGATACGCAGTATTTT.

The count of this clone is one. This CDR3 reads CAWTSGQGARSGANVLTF. The DNA for the CDR3 is TGTGCCTGGACCTCGGGACAGGGGGCTAGATCAGGGGCCAACGTCCTGACTTTC. J is TRBJ2-6 and V is TRBV30; 12 nucleotides match TRBD1. Germline-derived CDR1 and CDR2 are GTSNPN and SVGIG (reference sequence). Trimming cost V 4 bases and J 4 bases; bases outside gene matches: 11. This CDR3 has 18 residues.

The V call is TRBV6-2 or TRBV6-3, the J call TRBJ2-7; D is undetermined. Per the germline V gene, CDR1 is MNHEY and CDR2 is SVGEGT. Trimming left V 2 bases short and J 3 bases short, with 11 bases between. The CDR3 has 14 amino acids. CDR3: CASSYTVPLYEQYF. The CDR3 nucleotides read TGTGCCAGCAGTTACACAGTACCCCTCTACGAGCAGTACTTC.

On this clone: The sample has other DNA sequences that encode this CDR3 too. The V and J genes are TRBV12-3 or TRBV12-4 and TRBJ2-3; D is ambiguous. Trimming left V 7 bases short and J 2 bases short, with 4 bases between. This CDR3 contains 11 residues. As DNA, the CDR3 is TGTGCCAGCACGTTCACAGATACGCAGTATTTT. It translates to CASTFTDTQYF.

The V gene is TRBV30, the J gene TRBJ1-3, with D tentatively TRBD1 (5 bases). V was cut by 2 bases and J by 2 bases, with 10 bases left in between. This CDR3 has 14 residues. Germline loops: CDR1 GTSNPN, CDR2 SVGIG (reference sequence). CDR3: CAWSQQVAGNTIYF. The CDR3 nucleotides are TGTGCCTGGAGTCAACAGGTAGCTGGAAACACCATATATTTT.

This clone was counted once. J is TRBJ2-3 and V is TRBV19; D unresolved. Trimming removed 1 base from V and 2 bases from J, with 10 bases in between. This CDR3 is built from 15 residues. Germline CDR1 is LNHDA and CDR2 is SQIVND (reference sequence). CDR3 region: CASSIGAAFTDTQYF. The CDR3 bases are TGTGCCAGTAGTATAGGGGCAGCCTTCACAGATACGCAGTATTTT.

This clone has just one count. V and J are TRBV7-8 and TRBJ2-2, with 13 bases lining up with TRBD2. This CDR3 is 15 amino acids long. The germline V gene has CDR1 SGHVS and CDR2 FQNEAQ. Unmatched junction bases numbered 3, after V lost 5 bases and J lost 6 bases. The CDR3, as DNA: TGTGCCAGCAGCCCGGGACTAGCGGGGCCCGGGGAGCTGTTTTTT. It codes for CASSPGLAGPGELFF.

J is TRBJ2-5 and V is TRBV11-2, with 8 bases matching TRBD1. CDR3 length: 17 amino acids. V lost 1 base and J lost 4; bases outside the gene matches: 11. Germline CDR1 is SGHAT and CDR2 is FQNNGV. CDR3 DNA sequence: TGTGCCAGCAGCTTAGGGGTCGGACAGGGCAGGGGAGAGACCCAGTACTTC. Amino acids: CASSLGVGQGRGETQYF.

V usage is TRBV2 and J usage is TRBJ2-2, with D possibly being TRBD1 (6 bases). The CDR3 totals 15 residues. Germline CDR1 and CDR2: SNHLY and FYNNEI. Trimming stripped 4 bases from V and 4 bases from J, with 13 bases between. CDR3 amino acids: CASSGQKGGTGELFF. CDR3 nucleotides: TGTGCCAGCAGTGGGCAAAAAGGGGGCACCGGGGAGCTGTTTTTT.

The genes are TRBV6-4 and TRBJ1-5, with 8 bases aligning to TRBD1. Per germline, CDR1 MRHNA and CDR2 SNTAGT. Trimming at V came to 8 bases and at J to 9 bases, leaving 12 bases not matched to a gene. The CDR3 runs 14 residues. Here the CDR3 DNA reads TGTGCCAGCGCCCCAAGGACAGGGATACTGCCCCAGCATTTT. This encodes CASAPRTGILPQHF.

The chain uses TRBV5-4 and TRBJ2-2; 10 bases are shared with TRBD2. The V gene's germline CDR1 is SGHNT and CDR2 YYREEE (reference sequence). With 3 bases clipped from V and 5 bases from J, the junction kept 10 bases outside the gene matches. CDR3 size: 17 residues. CDR3 bases: TGTGCCAGCAGCTCGGGGGGACTAGCGCGAGGGACCGGGGAGCTGTTTTTT. This translates into CASSSGGLARGTGELFF.